Below, 4 T cell receptor beta chains from the same sample are listed, as sequenced in a study of CD8 T cells in Susac syndrome. When the RNA was reverse transcribed, random hexamers were used with an input of about 0.5 to 1 ug. MiXCR was run by TCRdb on the immunoSEQ multiplex PCR reads, yielding one entry per CDR3 protein. Of around 270,000 distinct CDR3 sequences listed, about 88% are singletons. Sequencing was performed on CD8+ T cells from PBMCs. Every receptor here comes from a human donor with multiple sclerosis.

The CDR3 nucleotides are TGTGCCAGCAGGGACCCAGGGCAGGGCACCCTCGAGCAGTACTTC. Amino acid sequence: CASRDPGQGTLEQYF. J is TRBJ2-7 and V is TRBV2; D is perhaps TRBD1 (5 bases). V was trimmed by 6 bases and J by 6 bases, leaving 21 bases between them. The CDR3 runs 15 residues. The germline CDR1 and CDR2 sequences are SNHLY and FYNNEI.

The genes are TRBV20-1 and TRBJ1-2, with TRBD1 identical over 7 bases. Trimming removed 7 bases from V and 6 bases from J; junction bases left unmatched: 5. Germline V lookup: CDR1 DFQATT, CDR2 SNEGSKA (reference sequence). CDR3 length: 11 amino acids. The CDR3: CSVIRGNGYTF. CDR3 nucleotides: TGCAGTGTGATCAGGGGGAATGGCTACACCTTC.

CDR3: CASSLYPGEAGTEAFF. CDR3 nucleotide sequence: TGTGCCAGCAGCTTATATCCAGGGGAGGCGGGCACTGAAGCTTTCTTT. The chain joins TRBV5-6 to TRBJ1-1; a weak D match, TRBD1 (6 bases). The CDR3 consists of 16 residues. Trimming took off 2 bases at V and 4 bases at J, with 18 bases between the two ends. The V gene's germline CDR1 is SGHDT and CDR2 YYEEEE.

The chain recombines TRBV4-2 with TRBJ2-1, with TRBD1 matching over 10 bases. This CDR3 region has 16 residues. V was pared by 0 bases and J by 2 bases, with 1 base of the junction left unmatched. Germline CDR1 is LGHNA and CDR2 is YNFKEQ. The CDR3 DNA is TGTGCCAGCAGCCAAGAGGGACAGGGGACCTACAATGAGCAGTTCTTC. Encoded protein: CASSQEGQGTYNEQFF.